Below, 27 T cell receptor beta chains from the same sample are listed, as sequenced in a study of siplizumab effects on memory and regulatory T cells. Generated by immunoSEQ multiplex PCR, the TCRdb table keeps only in-frame clones and is missing some. The sample includes approximately 70,000 clones, 91% of them seen just once. Sample: CD8+ T cells sorted from blood. The receptor source for this set is a human donor in good health.

V gene TRBV13 combines with J gene TRBJ2-1; possible D gene TRBD2, 6 bases. Germline assignment: CDR1 PRHDT and CDR2 FYEKMQ (reference sequence). The V end was cut by 5 bases, the J end by 1 base, with 12 bases between. The CDR3 has 15 amino acids. The CDR3 sequence: CASSPRLVSYNEQFF. CDR3 nucleotide sequence: TGTGCCAGCAGCCCCCGACTAGTTTCCTACAATGAGCAGTTCTTC. The complete variable domain, with remaining parts taken from reference TRBV13 and TRBJ2-1, reads AAGVIQSPRHLIKEKRETATLKCYPIPRHDTVYWYQQGPGQDPQFLISFYEKMQSDKGSIPDRFSAQQFSDYHSELNMSSLELGDSALYFCASSPRLVSYNEQFFGPGTRLTVL.

The V call is TRBV9, the J call TRBJ2-7; 10 positions agree with TRBD2. CDR3 size: 15 residues. J gave up 4 bases and V 0 bases, and 4 bases lay outside the gene matches. Looked up from germline, CDR1 is SGDLS and CDR2 is YYNGEE. The CDR3 reads CASSVGWTSGYEQYF. CDR3 DNA: TGTGCCAGCAGCGTAGGCTGGACTAGCGGATACGAGCAGTACTTC.

The V call is TRBV29-1, the J call TRBJ2-1; no clear D. Deletions cut 6 bases from V and 3 bases from J, with 9 bases between. The CDR3 length is 12 residues. CDR1 is SQVTM and CDR2 is ANQGSEA in the germline V gene. CDR3 nucleotide sequence: TGCAGCGTACGGACGGACTACAATGAGCAGTTCTTC. This codes for CSVRTDYNEQFF.

The genes are TRBV7-2 and TRBJ1-5; no definite D call. The CDR3 is 13 amino acids. Trimming removed 4 bases from V and 3 bases from J, with 7 bases in between. CDR1 and CDR2 (germline): SGHTA, FQGNSA. This CDR3 is CASSSEVNQPQHF. DNA for the CDR3: TGTGCCAGCAGCTCGGAGGTCAATCAGCCCCAGCATTTT.

This rearrangement joins TRBV7-2 to TRBJ1-5; D is unresolved. V gave up 1 base and J gave up 7 bases, with 11 bases separating them. This CDR3 contains 14 residues. Germline values: CDR1 SGHTA, CDR2 FQGNSA. CDR3 residues: CASSLGVGGQPQHF. The CDR3, as DNA: TGTGCCAGCAGCTTAGGAGTAGGAGGGCAGCCCCAGCATTTT.

This CDR3 is CASGLGSGMRREQYF. For the CDR3, the DNA is TGTGCTAGTGGTTTGGGCAGCGGCATGAGGAGGGAGCAGTACTTC. The chain has TRBV12-5 and TRBJ2-7; D is perhaps TRBD2 (5 bases). Germline values: CDR1 LGHNT, CDR2 FRNRAP. The CDR3 extends over 15 amino acids. The V end was cut by 1 base, the J end by 7 bases, with 17 bases between.

V usage is TRBV11-2 and J usage is TRBJ1-1; the D is unclear. The germline CDR1 and CDR2 sequences are SGHAT and FQNNGV. V was cut by 1 base and J by 6 bases, with 9 bases left in between. This CDR3 region has 13 residues. CDR3 region: CASSLAPKAEAFF. Here the CDR3 DNA reads TGTGCCAGCAGCTTAGCCCCGAAGGCTGAAGCTTTCTTT.

The gene calls are TRBV7-3 and TRBJ2-1; D possibly corresponds to TRBD1 (6 bases). Germline V gives CDR1 SGHTA, CDR2 FQGTGA. The CDR3 is 15 residues long. V lost 2 bases, J lost 9 bases, and 17 bases lay in between. The CDR3 sequence is CASSLGKDSLSEQFF. In DNA form, the CDR3 reads TGTGCCAGCAGCTTAGGAAAGGACAGCTTGTCTGAGCAGTTCTTC.

This clone appeared a few times. V and J are TRBV7-7 and TRBJ2-2; 9 bases fit TRBD2. Germline CDR1 reads SSHAT; CDR2 reads FNYEAQ (reference sequence). The junction had 3 bases not matched to a gene; V was cut back by 5 bases and J by 2 bases. CDR3 size: 15 residues. The CDR3 region is CASSPSGENTGELFF. The CDR3 coding sequence is TGTGCCAGCAGCCCTAGCGGGGAAAACACCGGGGAGCTGTTTTTT.

The chain couples TRBV7-8 to TRBJ2-3; D is perhaps TRBD1 or TRBD2 (5 bases each). Germline lookup yields CDR1 SGHVS and CDR2 FQNEAQ. Trimming took off 6 bases at V and 2 bases at J, with 24 bases between the two ends. This CDR3 is 18 amino acids long. CDR3 DNA: TGTGCCAGCAGTAACCCGACCCGGGACCGTTACCCCACAGATACGCAGTATTTT. Its translation is CASSNPTRDRYPTDTQYF.

This chain joins TRBV25-1 and TRBJ2-7, with D maybe TRBD1 (6 bases). The CDR3 totals 14 residues. Germline loops: CDR1 MGHDK, CDR2 SYGVNS. The V end was cut by 6 bases, the J end by 7 bases, with 19 bases between. The CDR3 sequence is CASREAGAVEEQYF. In DNA form, the CDR3 reads TGTGCCAGCAGAGAGGCAGGGGCCGTCGAAGAGCAGTACTTC.

The rearrangement uses TRBV7-9 and TRBJ2-1; tentatively, D is TRBD2 (6 bases). The CDR3 is made up of 16 amino acids. The V gene lost 3 bases and the J gene lost 7 bases, with 19 bases spanning the gap. Germline assignment: CDR1 SEHNR and CDR2 FQNEAQ (reference sequence). DNA for the CDR3: TGTGCCAGCAGCTTCGGGCCGGCGCGGGAAGCGAATGAGCAGTTCTTC. Its protein is CASSFGPAREANEQFF.

The rearrangement uses TRBV14 and TRBJ2-1; tentatively, D is TRBD1 or TRBD2 (5 bases each). The V and J ends lost 6 bases and 4 bases respectively, with 16 bases between them. The CDR3 sequence is 15 residues long. Germline V gene sequence: CDR1 SGHDN, CDR2 FVKESK. The CDR3 loop is CASSNRDQFYNEQFF. CDR3 bases: TGTGCCAGCAGTAACCGGGACCAGTTTTACAATGAGCAGTTCTTC.

The chain joins TRBV11-2 to TRBJ2-5, with 10 bases identical to TRBD1. The CDR3 consists of 17 residues. Trimming removed 0 bases from V and 0 bases from J; junction bases left unmatched: 4. CDR1 and CDR2 (germline): SGHAT, FQNNGV. The CDR3 is CASSLEDRGIDQETQYF. The CDR3 DNA reads TGTGCCAGCAGCTTAGAGGACAGGGGGATCGACCAAGAGACCCAGTACTTC.

The rearrangement links TRBV7-9 to TRBJ2-7; 11 nucleotides line up with TRBD2. Germline CDR1 and CDR2: SEHNR and FQNEAQ (reference sequence). V lost 5 bases and J lost 0; bases outside the gene matches: 3. There are 15 residues in the CDR3. This CDR3 reads CASSQGLAGSYEQYF. CDR3 DNA sequence: TGTGCCAGCAGCCAAGGACTAGCGGGCTCCTACGAGCAGTACTTC.

The rearrangement joins TRBV11-1 to TRBJ1-1, with D unclear. Trimming cost V 3 bases and J 4 bases, with 9 bases left between them. Germline CDR1 and CDR2: SGHAT and FQDESV (reference sequence). The CDR3 extends over 13 amino acids. The chain's CDR3 is CASSLGSATEAFF. DNA of the CDR3: TGTGCCAGCAGCTTGGGTTCAGCCACTGAAGCTTTCTTT.

Turning to this clone: The junction departs from germline at one end; a sequencing error may be responsible. V usage is TRBV5-6 and J usage is TRBJ2-5, with D perhaps matching TRBD2 (6 bases). The CDR3 sequence is 14 residues long. Germline values: CDR1 SGHDT, CDR2 YYEEEE. The CDR3: CANSFAGRGETQYF. CDR3 nucleotides: TGTGCCAACAGCTTCGCCGGGAGAGGAGAGACCCAGTACTTC. Supplemented by reference TRBV5-6 and TRBJ2-5, the full variable domain reads DAGVTQSPTHLIKTRGQQVTLRCSPKSGHDTVSWYQQALGQGPQFIFQYYEEEERQRGNFPDRFSGHQFPNYSSELNVNALLLGDSALYLCANSFAGRGETQYFGPGTRLLVL.

CDR3 loop: CASSLARGRPGETQYF. The CDR3 coding sequence is TGTGCCAGCAGCTTAGCTAGGGGGCGCCCCGGGGAGACCCAGTACTTC. This chain connects TRBV7-9 to TRBJ2-5; the match to TRBD1 covers 7 bases. V lost 0 bases to trimming and J lost 5 bases; unmatched junction nucleotides: 9. Germline CDR1 SEHNR, CDR2 FQNEAQ (reference sequence). The CDR3 covers 16 residues.

This clone was recorded only once. V is TRBV19 and J is TRBJ2-7; D not certain. This CDR3 is built from 13 residues. V shed 5 bases and J shed 2 bases, with 10 bases lying between them. Looked up from germline, CDR1 is LNHDA and CDR2 is SQIVND (reference sequence). The CDR3 DNA reads as TGTGCCAGTAGTTCCATGGACGCCTACGAGCAGTACTTC. This sequence encodes CASSSMDAYEQYF.

The rearrangement links TRBV29-1 to TRBJ2-1; 7 nucleotides agree with TRBD2. This CDR3 is 17 amino acids long. In germline, CDR1 is SQVTM, CDR2 ANQGSEA. Trimming took 7 bases from V and 4 from J; bases not matched to a gene: 19. The CDR3 protein is CSARGPSGRASYNEQFF. The CDR3 coding sequence is TGCAGCGCTCGGGGCCCTAGCGGACGAGCCTCGTACAATGAGCAGTTCTTC.

This clone was detected only once. The V call is TRBV6-1, the J call TRBJ2-3, with TRBD2 as a possible D gene (5 bases). The CDR3 is made up of 15 amino acids. Trimming pared 1 base from V and 1 base from J, leaving 9 bases between. Germline CDR1 MNHNS, CDR2 SASEGT. The CDR3, as DNA: TGTGCCAGCAGTGAAGGAGGGTGGGGCACAGATACGCAGTATTTT. The encoded protein is CASSEGGWGTDTQYF.

The chain is built from TRBV7-8 and TRBJ2-1; TRBD1 matches 10 bases. The length of the CDR3 is 16 residues. The V gene's germline CDR1 is SGHVS and CDR2 FQNEAQ. J gave up 8 bases and V 2 bases, and 9 bases lay outside the gene matches. The CDR3 DNA sequence: TGTGCCAGCAGCTTAACCTCCGGGACAGGGGTCCATGAGCAGTTCTTC. Translating gives CASSLTSGTGVHEQFF.

The V and J genes are TRBV9 and TRBJ2-2, with D possibly called TRBD1 or TRBD2 (5 bases each). The CDR3 runs to 15 residues. Trimming stripped 2 bases from V and 4 bases from J, with 12 bases between. Germline assignment: CDR1 SGDLS and CDR2 YYNGEE. This CDR3 reads CASSVMVGTTGELFF. CDR3 sequence (DNA): TGTGCCAGCAGCGTGATGGTCGGGACCACCGGGGAGCTGTTTTTT.

The chain uses TRBV5-1 and TRBJ2-7; possibly TRBD1 or TRBD2 for D (6 bases each). Trimming stripped 1 base from V and 4 bases from J, with 12 bases between. The V gene's germline CDR1 is SGHRS and CDR2 YFSETQ. This CDR3 spans 14 amino acids. The CDR3 nucleotides are TGCGCCAGCAGCTTGTCCGGGGGCACTTACGAGCAGTACTTC. This encodes CASSLSGGTYEQYF.

The CDR3, as DNA: TGTGCCAGCAGCCAGGACAGCTCCTACGAGCAGTACTTC. Amino acids: CASSQDSSYEQYF. This chain connects TRBV5-5 to TRBJ2-7, with D possibly being TRBD1 (6 bases). The CDR3 has 13 residues. In germline, CDR1 is SGHKS, CDR2 YYEKEE (reference sequence). The V end was cut by 4 bases, the J end by 0 bases, with 8 bases between.

This clone was detected once. This chain links TRBV19 with TRBJ2-1; 8 bases line up with TRBD2. V gave up 8 bases and J gave up 2 bases; unmatched junction bases: 23. The CDR3 has 20 amino acids. Germline CDR1 and CDR2: LNHDA and SQIVND (reference sequence). The CDR3 nucleotides read TGTGCCAGTGCTCTTCGGGCCTCGGAACCGGGACTAGGGGCCTACAATGAGCAGTTCTTC. Its translation is CASALRASEPGLGAYNEQFF.

The chain recombines TRBV13 with TRBJ1-1; D unresolved. V was trimmed by 6 bases and J by 8 bases, leaving 16 bases between them. The CDR3 consists of 13 residues. Germline V gene data show CDR1 as PRHDT and CDR2 as FYEKMQ (reference sequence). In DNA, the CDR3 is TGTGCCAGCAGACCGGACGGACCCGAAGAAGCTTTCTTT. It encodes CASRPDGPEEAFF.